These T cell receptor beta chains were read from a single sample in a study of T cells after yellow fever vaccination. TCRdb analysed the 5' RACE reads with MiXCR anew, one entry per CDR3 protein. The table records 450,000 to 650,000 distinct CDR3 sequences, around a fifth of them present only once. The sequenced sample was PBMCs, obtained roughly 20 days after the first yellow fever vaccination. The receptors stem from a man between 18 and 29 years old who received the YFV17D yellow fever vaccine. Each CDR3 is given with its conserved first and last residue. Size values are once, few and many counts, or a class for expanded clones, and some rows have none.

j_call	v_call	clone_size	cdr3_aa
TRBJ2-7	TRBV5-1	-	CASSLAPGVIYEQYF
TRBJ1-1	TRBV6-5	few	CASSYSKGTTGGRTEAFF
TRBJ2-7	TRBV9	-	CASSVGPWDRANEQYF
TRBJ1-4	TRBV6-6	few	CASTPTGEKLFF
TRBJ2-5	TRBV20-1	-	CSAPPNGQETQYF
TRBJ2-2	TRBV20-1	-	CSAATPTGELFF
TRBJ1-1	TRBV3-1	-	CASSHHPQGDTEAFF
TRBJ2-7	TRBV6-5	-	CASSYRMESEQYF
TRBJ2-1	TRBV9	-	CASSGSGGGSYNEQFF
TRBJ2-7	TRBV6-2/TRBV6-3	few	CASSYRGFHEQYF
TRBJ2-3	TRBV18	many	CASSPPGGDTQYF
TRBJ1-2	TRBV11-2	-	CASSRQGGQGAGYGYTF
TRBJ1-6	TRBV11-2	-	CASSLDSGRGSPLHF
TRBJ1-1	TRBV18	few	CASSPPTGGLHTEAFF
TRBJ1-2	TRBV18	-	CASSPPGEYGYTF
TRBJ2-1	TRBV7-2	-	CASSRSGEQFF
TRBJ2-5	TRBV21-1	-	CASSKRVGQVGVRETQYF
TRBJ2-3	TRBV2	-	CASSNLGTVTDTQYF
TRBJ1-5	TRBV9	-	CASSVAPGERQPQHF
TRBJ2-3	TRBV4-1	few	CASSQGLTGIGTDTQYF
TRBJ2-7	TRBV5-1	-	CASSWGSSGEQYF
TRBJ2-7	TRBV6-2/TRBV6-3	many	CASSHPGQGFGSYEQYF
TRBJ2-2	TRBV5-4	few	CASNPSGGAVSTGELFF
TRBJ2-7	TRBV20-1	-	CSARGRFSEQYF
TRBJ2-1	TRBV20-1	-	CSARSSEERYNEQFF
TRBJ2-5	TRBV4-3	-	CASSQESGGALETQYF
TRBJ1-1	TRBV5-1	-	CASSTGGEAFF
TRBJ2-4	TRBV9	-	CASSVGWATNIQYF
TRBJ1-5	TRBV6-5	-	CASSYRGQSNQPQHF
TRBJ2-1	TRBV12-3/TRBV12-4	many	CASSLGAGESSYNEQFF
TRBJ2-5	TRBV6-1	-	CASIPRDRARETQYF
TRBJ1-1	TRBV29-1	-	CSVEEGMNTEAFF
TRBJ2-1	TRBV5-1	-	CASSLAGTSVSYNEQFF
TRBJ1-2	TRBV4-1	few	CASSQAPRGTNYGYTF
TRBJ1-1	TRBV4-3	few	CASSRTRDRFYMNTEAFF
TRBJ1-2	TRBV3-1	few	CASSPTGTGAYGYTF
TRBJ2-3	TRBV4-1	-	CASSQARLSDTQYF
TRBJ2-5	TRBV24-1	few	CATSDPGLAGGETQYF
TRBJ2-3	TRBV4-1	-	CASSQVPAPDTQYF
TRBJ1-1	TRBV29-1	-	CSVVRSGVRDTEAFF
TRBJ1-4	TRBV6-5	once	CASSYVRDTNEKLFF
TRBJ2-5	TRBV7-6	few	CASSPGTGVGKTQYF
TRBJ2-5	TRBV29-1	-	CSVGRGQTQYF
TRBJ2-5	TRBV6-1	few	CASSPRLGQGPETQYF
TRBJ1-2	TRBV20-1	few	CSALLSSGSNYGYTF
TRBJ1-5	TRBV12-3/TRBV12-4	many	CASSLGVEFWPQHF
TRBJ2-3	TRBV15	few	CATSRGLAGASTDTQYF
TRBJ1-1	TRBV12-3/TRBV12-4	-	CASSLLTNTEAFF
TRBJ2-7	TRBV6-2/TRBV6-3	-	CASSYRNPEQYF
TRBJ1-3	TRBV6-1	few	CASRTLQGLSGNTIYF
TRBJ1-1	TRBV29-1	few	CSASTATNTEAFF
TRBJ2-6	TRBV24-1	few	CATSDPTGGYSGANVLTF
TRBJ2-5	TRBV7-9	many	CASSSLAGGRETQYF
TRBJ2-3	TRBV12-3/TRBV12-4	-	CASSLGQGPSDTQYF